This TCR beta chain is from a study of regulatory T cells in long-lasting Graves disease. Time point reported: newly diagnosed GD, antithyroid drugs for less than 3 months. The TCR library was made from RNA that had been extracted from PBMCs in TRIzol. This clonotype occurred many times. The authors built TCR beta libraries using iRepertoire HTBI primers and Arm-PCR of CDR3 regions. TCRdb redid the calling of the multiplex PCR reads with MiXCR, one entry per CDR3 protein. The sample contains 300,000 to 450,000 distinct CDR3 sequences, about 16% of which appear only once. The sequenced sample was peripheral blood mononuclear cells (PBMCs), obtained at new diagnosis, from a patient treated with antithyroid drugs. The source of this sequence is a female donor with Graves disease.

CDR3 sequence: CASSPDRGSGEKLFF. The CDR3 DNA sequence: TGTGCCAGCAGCCCGGACAGGGGTTCGGGTGAAAAACTGTTTTTT. The chain employs TRBV7-2 and TRBJ1-4; 9 bases fit TRBD1. This CDR3 contains 15 residues. Trimming removed 5 bases from V and 7 bases from J; junction bases left unmatched: 8. CDR1 is SGHTA and CDR2 is FQGNSA in the germline V gene.